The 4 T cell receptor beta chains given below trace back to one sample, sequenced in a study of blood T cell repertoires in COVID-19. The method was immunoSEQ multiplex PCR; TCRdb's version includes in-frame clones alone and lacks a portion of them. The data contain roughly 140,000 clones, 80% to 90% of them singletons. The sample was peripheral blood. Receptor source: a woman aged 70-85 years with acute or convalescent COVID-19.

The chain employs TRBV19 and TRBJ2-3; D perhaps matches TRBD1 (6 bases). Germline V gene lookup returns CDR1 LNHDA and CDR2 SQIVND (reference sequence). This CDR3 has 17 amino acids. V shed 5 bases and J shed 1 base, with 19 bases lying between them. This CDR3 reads CASSLGQTFLRTDTQYF. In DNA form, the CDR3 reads TGTGCCAGTAGTCTAGGACAGACATTCCTTCGCACAGATACGCAGTATTTT.

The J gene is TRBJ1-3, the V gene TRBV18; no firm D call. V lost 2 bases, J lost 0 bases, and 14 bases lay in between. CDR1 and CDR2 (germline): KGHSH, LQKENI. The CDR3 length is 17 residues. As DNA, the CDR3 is TGTGCCAGCTCACCAAGGCGGGGTCTAGACTCTGGAAACACCATATATTTT. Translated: CASSPRRGLDSGNTIYF.

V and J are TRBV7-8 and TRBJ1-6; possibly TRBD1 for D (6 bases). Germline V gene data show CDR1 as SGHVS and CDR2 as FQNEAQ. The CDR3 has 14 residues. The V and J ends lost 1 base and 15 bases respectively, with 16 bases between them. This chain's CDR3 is CASSLGGLETLLHF. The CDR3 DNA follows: TGTGCCAGCAGCTTAGGGGGGCTCGAGACTCTCCTCCACTTT. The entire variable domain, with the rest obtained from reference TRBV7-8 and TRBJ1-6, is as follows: GAGVSQSPRYKVAKRGQDVALRCDPISGHVSLFWYQQALGQGPEFLTYFQNEAQLDKSGLPSDRFFAERPEGSVSTLKIQRTQQEDSAVYLCASSLGGLETLLHFGNGTRLTVT.

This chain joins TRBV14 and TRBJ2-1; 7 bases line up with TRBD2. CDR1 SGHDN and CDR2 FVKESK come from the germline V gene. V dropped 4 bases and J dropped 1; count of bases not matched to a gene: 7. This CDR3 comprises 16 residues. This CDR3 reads CASSPSGAPSYNEQFF. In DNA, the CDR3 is TGTGCCAGCAGCCCCAGCGGGGCGCCTTCCTACAATGAGCAGTTCTTC.